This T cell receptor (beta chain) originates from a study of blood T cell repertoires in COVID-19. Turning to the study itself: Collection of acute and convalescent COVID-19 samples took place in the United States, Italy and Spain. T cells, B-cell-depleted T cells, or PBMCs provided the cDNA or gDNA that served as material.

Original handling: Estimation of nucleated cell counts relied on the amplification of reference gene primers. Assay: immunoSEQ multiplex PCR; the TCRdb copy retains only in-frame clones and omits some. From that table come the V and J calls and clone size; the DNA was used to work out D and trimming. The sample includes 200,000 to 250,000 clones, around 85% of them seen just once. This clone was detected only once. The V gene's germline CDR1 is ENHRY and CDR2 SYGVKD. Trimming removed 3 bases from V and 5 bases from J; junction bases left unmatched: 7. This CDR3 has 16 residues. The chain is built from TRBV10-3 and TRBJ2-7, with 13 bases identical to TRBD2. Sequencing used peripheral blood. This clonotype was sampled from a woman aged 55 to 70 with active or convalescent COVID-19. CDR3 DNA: TGTGCCATCAGTGAAAGAGGACTAGCGGGAGTCCACGAGCAGTACTTC. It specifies CAISERGLAGVHEQYF.